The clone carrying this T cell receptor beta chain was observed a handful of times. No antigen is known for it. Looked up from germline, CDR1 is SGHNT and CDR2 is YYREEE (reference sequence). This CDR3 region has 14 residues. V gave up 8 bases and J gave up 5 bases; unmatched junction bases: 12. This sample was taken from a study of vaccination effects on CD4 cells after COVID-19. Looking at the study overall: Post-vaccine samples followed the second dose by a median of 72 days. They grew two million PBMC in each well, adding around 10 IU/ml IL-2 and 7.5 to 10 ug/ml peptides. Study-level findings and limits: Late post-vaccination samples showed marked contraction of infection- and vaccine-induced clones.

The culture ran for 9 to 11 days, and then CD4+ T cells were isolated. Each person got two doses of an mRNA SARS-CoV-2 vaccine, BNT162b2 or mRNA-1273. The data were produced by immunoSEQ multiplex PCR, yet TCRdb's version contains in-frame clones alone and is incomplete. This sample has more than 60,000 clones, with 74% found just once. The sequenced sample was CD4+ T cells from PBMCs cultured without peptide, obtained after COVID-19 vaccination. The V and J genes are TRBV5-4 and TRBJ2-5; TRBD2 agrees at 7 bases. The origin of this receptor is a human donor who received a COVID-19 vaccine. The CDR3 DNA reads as TGTGCCAGTCGGCGTTTGGGGGAGGGGGAGACCCAGTACTTC. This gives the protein CASRRLGEGETQYF.